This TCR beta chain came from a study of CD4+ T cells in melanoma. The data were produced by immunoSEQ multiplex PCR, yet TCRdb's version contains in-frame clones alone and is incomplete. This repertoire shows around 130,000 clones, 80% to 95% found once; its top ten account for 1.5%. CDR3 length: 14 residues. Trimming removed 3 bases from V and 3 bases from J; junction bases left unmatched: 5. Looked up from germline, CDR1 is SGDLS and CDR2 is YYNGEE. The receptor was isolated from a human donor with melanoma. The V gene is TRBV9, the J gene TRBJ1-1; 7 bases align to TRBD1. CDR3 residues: CASSAGQTYTEAFF. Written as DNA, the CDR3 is TGTGCCAGCAGCGCGGGACAGACCTACACTGAAGCTTTCTTT.